Listed below are T cell receptor beta chains from one sample, sequenced in a study of human T cells and chemical hapten exposure. TCRdb reprocessed the RACE reads with MiXCR, giving one entry per CDR3 protein. The data show roughly 86,000 distinct CDR3 sequences, approximately 10% seen once. The specimen was whole blood, collected in connection with sensitization to the hapten diphenylcyclopropenone (DPC). These receptor sequences come from a man aged 35 to 55 with alopecia areata. Some clones in this sample may be carry-over from other donors' samples. The CDR3 runs from the conserved cysteine through the conserved F or W. The order of the fields is clone size, J gene, V gene, CDR3 protein. Expanded clones are given a class, and other clones once, few, many or no size at all.

>few|TRBJ1-1|TRBV27
CASSLSSRDWGTEAFF
>-|TRBJ2-3|TRBV29-1
CTLAGGPTDTQYF
>-|TRBJ1-5|TRBV12-3/TRBV12-4
CASSVRTGNQPQHF
>many|TRBJ1-5|TRBV3-1
CASSQDRGTTQPQHF
>-|TRBJ1-1|TRBV18
CASSPPSEGTSEAFF
>few|TRBJ2-3|TRBV14
CASSTRQGQSLAGEGAVWNTQYF
>few|TRBJ2-3|TRBV28
CASSHTSGRASMGQYF
>-|TRBJ1-1|TRBV28
CASSLLGDLNTEAFF
>few|TRBJ2-5|TRBV7-2
CASSLSRDRETQYF
>many|TRBJ2-1|TRBV9
CASSPRAGGWNEQFF
>few|TRBJ2-3|TRBV24-1
CATSDSPRLSGSTDTQYF
>-|TRBJ2-3|TRBV7-2
CASSLTQKDTQYF
>few|TRBJ2-7|TRBV30
CAWNGQGAGYEQYF
>few|TRBJ1-1|TRBV12-3/TRBV12-4
CASSPGTGGLRAFF
>-|TRBJ2-2|TRBV4-3
CASSPRHGRELFF
>few|TRBJ1-3|TRBV16
CASSQLPISSGNTIYF
>-|TRBJ2-2|TRBV6-5
CASSYPGLADNTGELFF
>few|TRBJ2-7|TRBV7-9
CASSLAREGQYEQYF
>-|TRBJ2-7|TRBV28
CASSLTGTSGYEQYF
>few|TRBJ2-7|TRBV28
CASSFSGLAGLTYEQYF